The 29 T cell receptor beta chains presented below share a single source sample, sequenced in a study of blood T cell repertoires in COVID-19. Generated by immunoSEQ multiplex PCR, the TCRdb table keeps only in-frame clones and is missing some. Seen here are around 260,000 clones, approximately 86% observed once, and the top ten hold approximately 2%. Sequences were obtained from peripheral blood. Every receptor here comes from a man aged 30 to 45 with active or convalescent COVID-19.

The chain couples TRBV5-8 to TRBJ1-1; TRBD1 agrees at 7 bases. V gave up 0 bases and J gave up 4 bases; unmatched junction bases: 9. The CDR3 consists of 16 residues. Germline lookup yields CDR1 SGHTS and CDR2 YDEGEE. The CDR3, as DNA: TGTGCCAGCAGCTTGGTCCTCAATCAGGGGGGCACTGAAGCTTTCTTT. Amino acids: CASSLVLNQGGTEAFF. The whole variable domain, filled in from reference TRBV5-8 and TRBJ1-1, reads EAGVTQSPTHLIKTRGQQATLRCSPISGHTSVYWYQQALGLGLQFLLWYDEGEERNRGNFPPRFSGRQFPNYSSELNVNALELEDSALYLCASSLVLNQGGTEAFFGQGTRLTVV.

The CDR3 DNA is TGTGCCAGCAGTTATGCTCGGGGAAGGGCGACCCAGTACTTC. Translating it yields CASSYARGRATQYF. This chain connects TRBV6-2 or TRBV6-3 to TRBJ2-5; D perhaps matches TRBD2 (5 bases). CDR3 size: 14 residues. CDR1 and CDR2 from the germline V gene are MNHEY and SVGEGT. Trimming removed 3 bases from V and 7 bases from J, with 15 bases in between.

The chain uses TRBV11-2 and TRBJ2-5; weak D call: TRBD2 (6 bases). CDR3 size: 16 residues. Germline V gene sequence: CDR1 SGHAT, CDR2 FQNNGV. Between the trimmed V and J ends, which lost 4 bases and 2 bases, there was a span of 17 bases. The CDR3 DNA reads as TGTGCCAGCAGCTCGGGGGATTGGGCGTGGCAAGAGACCCAGTACTTC. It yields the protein CASSSGDWAWQETQYF.

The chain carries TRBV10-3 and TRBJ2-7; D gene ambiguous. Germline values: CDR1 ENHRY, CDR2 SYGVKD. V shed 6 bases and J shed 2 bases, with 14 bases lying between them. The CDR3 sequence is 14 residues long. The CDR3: CAIRPPWPPYEQYF. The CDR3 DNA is TGTGCCATCAGGCCACCCTGGCCCCCCTACGAGCAGTACTTC.

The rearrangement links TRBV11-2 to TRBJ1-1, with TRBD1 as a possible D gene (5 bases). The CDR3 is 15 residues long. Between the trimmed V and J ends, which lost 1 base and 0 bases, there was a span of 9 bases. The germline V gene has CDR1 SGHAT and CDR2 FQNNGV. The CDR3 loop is CASSLVAGMNTEAFF. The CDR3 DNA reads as TGTGCCAGCAGCTTAGTGGCAGGGATGAACACTGAAGCTTTCTTT.

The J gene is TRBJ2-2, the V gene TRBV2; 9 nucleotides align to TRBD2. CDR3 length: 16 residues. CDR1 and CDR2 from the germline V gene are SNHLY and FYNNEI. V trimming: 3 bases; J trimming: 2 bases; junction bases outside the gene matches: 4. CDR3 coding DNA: TGTGCCAGCAGTGATTCGCGGGGGGGAAACACCGGGGAGCTGTTTTTT. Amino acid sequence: CASSDSRGGNTGELFF.

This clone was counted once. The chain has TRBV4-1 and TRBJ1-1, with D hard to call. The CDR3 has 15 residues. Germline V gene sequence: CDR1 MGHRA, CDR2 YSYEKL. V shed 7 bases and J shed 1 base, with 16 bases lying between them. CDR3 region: CASKKLEQQNTEAFF. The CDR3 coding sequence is TGCGCCAGCAAGAAACTCGAACAGCAGAACACTGAAGCTTTCTTT.

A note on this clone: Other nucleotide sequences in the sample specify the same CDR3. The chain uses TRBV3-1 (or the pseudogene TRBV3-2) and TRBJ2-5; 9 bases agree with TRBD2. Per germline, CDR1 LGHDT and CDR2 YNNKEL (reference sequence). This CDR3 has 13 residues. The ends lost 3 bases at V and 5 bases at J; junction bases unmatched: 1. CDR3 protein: CASSQRGGETQYF. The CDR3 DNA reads TGTGCCAGCAGCCAGCGGGGGGGCGAGACCCAGTACTTC.

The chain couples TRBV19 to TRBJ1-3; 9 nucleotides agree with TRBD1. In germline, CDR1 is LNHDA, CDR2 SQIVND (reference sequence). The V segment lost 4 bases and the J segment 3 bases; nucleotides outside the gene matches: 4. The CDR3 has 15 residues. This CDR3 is CASSTTGGVGNTIYF. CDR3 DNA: TGTGCCAGTAGTACGACAGGGGGTGTTGGAAACACCATATATTTT.

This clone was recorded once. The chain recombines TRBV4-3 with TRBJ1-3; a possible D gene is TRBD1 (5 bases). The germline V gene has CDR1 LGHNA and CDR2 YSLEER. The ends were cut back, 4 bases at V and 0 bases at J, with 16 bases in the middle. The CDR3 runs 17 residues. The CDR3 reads CASSPGGGPNSGNTIYF. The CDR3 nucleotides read TGCGCCAGCAGCCCGGGGGGTGGGCCGAACTCTGGAAACACCATATATTTT.

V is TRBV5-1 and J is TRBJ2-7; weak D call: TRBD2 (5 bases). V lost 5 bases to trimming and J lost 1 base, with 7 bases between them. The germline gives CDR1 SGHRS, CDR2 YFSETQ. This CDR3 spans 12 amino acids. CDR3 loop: CASRRESYEQYF. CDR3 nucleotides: TGCGCCAGCAGGAGGGAGTCCTACGAGCAGTACTTC.

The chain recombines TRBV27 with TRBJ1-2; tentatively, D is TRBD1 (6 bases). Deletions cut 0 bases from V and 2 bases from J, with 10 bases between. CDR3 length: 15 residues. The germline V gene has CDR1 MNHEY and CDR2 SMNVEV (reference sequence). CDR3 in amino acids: CASSLSFTGNYGYTF. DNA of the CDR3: TGTGCCAGCAGTTTATCTTTTACAGGGAACTATGGCTACACCTTC.

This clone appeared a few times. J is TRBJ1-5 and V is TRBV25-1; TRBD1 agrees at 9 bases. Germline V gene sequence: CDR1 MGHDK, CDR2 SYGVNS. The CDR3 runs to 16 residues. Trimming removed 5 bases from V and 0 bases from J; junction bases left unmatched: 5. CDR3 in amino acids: CASSSGTGNSNQPQHF. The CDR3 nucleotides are TGTGCCAGCAGTTCAGGGACAGGGAATAGCAATCAGCCCCAGCATTTT. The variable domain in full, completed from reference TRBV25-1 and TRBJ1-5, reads EADIYQTPRYLVIGTGKKITLECSQTMGHDKMYWYQQDPGMELHLIHYSYGVNSTEKGDLSSESTVSRIRTEHFPLTLESARPSHTSQYLCASSSGTGNSNQPQHFGDGTRLSIL.

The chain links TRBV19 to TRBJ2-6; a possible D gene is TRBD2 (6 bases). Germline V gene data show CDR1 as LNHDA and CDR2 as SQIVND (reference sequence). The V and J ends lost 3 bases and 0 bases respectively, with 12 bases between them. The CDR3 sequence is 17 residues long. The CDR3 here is CASSIGGSYSGANVLTF. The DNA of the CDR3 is TGTGCCAGTAGTATCGGGGGATCCTACTCTGGGGCCAACGTCCTGACTTTC.

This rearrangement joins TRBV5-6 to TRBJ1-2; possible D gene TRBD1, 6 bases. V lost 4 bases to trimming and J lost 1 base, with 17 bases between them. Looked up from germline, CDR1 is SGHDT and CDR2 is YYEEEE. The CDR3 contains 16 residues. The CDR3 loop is CASSSYRTDRNYGYTF. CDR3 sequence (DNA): TGTGCCAGCAGCAGCTACCGGACAGACCGTAACTATGGCTACACCTTC.

Written as DNA, the CDR3 is TGTGCCAGTAAGACATGGAACACTGAAGCTTTCTTT. Its protein product is CASKTWNTEAFF. The chain recombines TRBV19 with TRBJ1-1; D is undetermined. CDR1 is LNHDA and CDR2 is SQIVND in the germline V gene (reference sequence). The CDR3 extends over 12 amino acids. V was pared by 7 bases and J by 1 base, with 7 bases between. The entire variable domain, with the rest obtained from reference TRBV19 and TRBJ1-1, is as follows: DGGITQSPKYLFRKEGQNVTLSCEQNLNHDAMYWYRQDPGQGLRLIYYSQIVNDFQKGDIAEGYSVSREKKESFPLTVTSAQKNPTAFYLCASKTWNTEAFFGQGTRLTVV.

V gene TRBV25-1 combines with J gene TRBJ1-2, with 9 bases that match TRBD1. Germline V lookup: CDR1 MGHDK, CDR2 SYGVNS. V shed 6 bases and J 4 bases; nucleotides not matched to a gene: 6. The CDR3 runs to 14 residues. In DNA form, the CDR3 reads TGTGCCAGCAGGCCGGGACAGGGTGGCTATGGCTACACCTTC. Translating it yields CASRPGQGGYGYTF.

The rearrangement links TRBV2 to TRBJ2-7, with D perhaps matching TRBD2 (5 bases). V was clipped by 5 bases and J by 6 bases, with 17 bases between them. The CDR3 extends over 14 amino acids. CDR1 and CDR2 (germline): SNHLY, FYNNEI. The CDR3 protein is CASSRLIGSVEQYF. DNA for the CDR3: TGTGCCAGCAGTAGACTGATTGGGAGCGTCGAGCAGTACTTC.

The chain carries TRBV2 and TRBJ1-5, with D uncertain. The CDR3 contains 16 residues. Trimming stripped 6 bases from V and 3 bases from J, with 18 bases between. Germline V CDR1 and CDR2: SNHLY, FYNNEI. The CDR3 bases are TGTGCCAGCAGGAAGGACTTATCGTTTTTCAATCAGCCCCAGCATTTT. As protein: CASRKDLSFFNQPQHF.

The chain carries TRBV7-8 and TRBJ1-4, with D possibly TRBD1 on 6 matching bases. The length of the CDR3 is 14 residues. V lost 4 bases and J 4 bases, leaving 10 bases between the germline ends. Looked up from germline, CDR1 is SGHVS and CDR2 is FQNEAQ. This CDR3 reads CASSSTGFNEKLFF. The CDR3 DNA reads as TGTGCCAGCAGCTCCACAGGGTTTAATGAAAAACTGTTTTTT.

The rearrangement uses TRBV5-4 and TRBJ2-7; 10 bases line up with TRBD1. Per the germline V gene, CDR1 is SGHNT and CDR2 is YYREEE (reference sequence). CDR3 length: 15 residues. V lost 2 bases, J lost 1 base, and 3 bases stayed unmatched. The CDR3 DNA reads TGTGCCAGCAGCTTACGGGACAGGGGTTCCTACGAGCAGTACTTC. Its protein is CASSLRDRGSYEQYF.

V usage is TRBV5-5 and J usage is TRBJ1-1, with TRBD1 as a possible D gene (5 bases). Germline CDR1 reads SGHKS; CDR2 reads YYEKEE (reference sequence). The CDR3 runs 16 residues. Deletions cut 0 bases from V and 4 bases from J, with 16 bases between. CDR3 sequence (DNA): TGTGCCAGCAGCTTGGCCACCGGGGGTAGGGGCACTGAAGCTTTCTTT. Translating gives CASSLATGGRGTEAFF.

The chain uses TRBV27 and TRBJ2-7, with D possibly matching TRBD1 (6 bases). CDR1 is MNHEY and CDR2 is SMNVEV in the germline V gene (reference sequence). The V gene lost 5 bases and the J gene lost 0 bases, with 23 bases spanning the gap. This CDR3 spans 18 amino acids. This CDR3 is CASSKTGLQTSSSYEQYF. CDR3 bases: TGTGCCAGCAGTAAGACAGGTCTTCAAACCTCAAGCTCCTACGAGCAGTACTTC.

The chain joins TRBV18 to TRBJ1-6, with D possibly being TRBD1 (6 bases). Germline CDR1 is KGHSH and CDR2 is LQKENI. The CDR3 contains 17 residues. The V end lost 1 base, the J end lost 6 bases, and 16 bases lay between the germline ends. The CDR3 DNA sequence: TGTGCCAGCTCACCACTCCCTTCAGGGGCCTTTAATTCACCCCTCCACTTT. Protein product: CASSPLPSGAFNSPLHF. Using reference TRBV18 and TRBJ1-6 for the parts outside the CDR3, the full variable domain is NAGVMQNPRHLVRRRGQEARLRCSPMKGHSHVYWYRQLPEEGLKFMVYLQKENIIDESGMPKERFSAEFPKEGPSILRIQQVVRGDSAAYFCASSPLPSGAFNSPLHFGNGTRLTVT.

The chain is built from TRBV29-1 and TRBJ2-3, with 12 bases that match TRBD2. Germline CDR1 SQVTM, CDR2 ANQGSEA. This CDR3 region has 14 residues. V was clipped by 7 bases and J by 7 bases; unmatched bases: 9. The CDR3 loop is CSAASSGGGNTQYF. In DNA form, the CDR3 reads TGCAGCGCCGCCTCTAGCGGGGGGGGTAATACGCAGTATTTT.

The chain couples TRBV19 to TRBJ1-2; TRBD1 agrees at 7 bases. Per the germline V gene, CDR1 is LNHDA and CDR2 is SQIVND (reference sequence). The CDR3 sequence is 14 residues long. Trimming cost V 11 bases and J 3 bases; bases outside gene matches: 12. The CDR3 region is CAVKETGIDYGYTF. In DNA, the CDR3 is TGTGCCGTCAAAGAGACAGGGATCGACTATGGCTACACCTTC.

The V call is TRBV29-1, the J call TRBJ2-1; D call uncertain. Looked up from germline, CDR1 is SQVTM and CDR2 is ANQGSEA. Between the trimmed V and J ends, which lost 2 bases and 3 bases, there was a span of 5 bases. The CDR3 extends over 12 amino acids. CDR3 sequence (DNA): TGCAGCGTTGAACCGTTCTACAATGAGCAGTTCTTC. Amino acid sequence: CSVEPFYNEQFF.

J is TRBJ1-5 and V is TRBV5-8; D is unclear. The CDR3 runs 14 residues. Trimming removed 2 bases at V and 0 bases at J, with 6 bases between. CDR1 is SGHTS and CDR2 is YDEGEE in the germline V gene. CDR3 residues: CASSFKNSNQPQHF. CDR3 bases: TGTGCCAGCAGCTTTAAAAATAGCAATCAGCCCCAGCATTTT.

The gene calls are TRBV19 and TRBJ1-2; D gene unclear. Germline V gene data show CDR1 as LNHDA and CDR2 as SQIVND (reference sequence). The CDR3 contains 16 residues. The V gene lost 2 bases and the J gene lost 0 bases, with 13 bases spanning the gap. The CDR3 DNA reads TGTGCCAGTAGTATATCCCGGGTACGAGCTAACTATGGCTACACCTTC. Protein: CASSISRVRANYGYTF.